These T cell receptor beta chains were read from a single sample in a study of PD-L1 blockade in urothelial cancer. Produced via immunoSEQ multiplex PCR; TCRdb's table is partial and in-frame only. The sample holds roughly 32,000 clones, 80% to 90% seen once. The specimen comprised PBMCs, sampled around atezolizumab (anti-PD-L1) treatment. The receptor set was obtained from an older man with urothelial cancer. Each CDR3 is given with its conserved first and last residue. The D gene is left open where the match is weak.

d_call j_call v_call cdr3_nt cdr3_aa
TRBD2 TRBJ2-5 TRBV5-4 TGTGCCAGCAGCTCGACCGGGAGGACGGGAGAGACCCAGTACTTC CASSSTGRTGETQYF
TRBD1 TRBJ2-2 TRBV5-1 TGCGCCAGCAGCCCTCCTACAGGGGCCGGGGAGCTGTTTTTT CASSPPTGAGELFF
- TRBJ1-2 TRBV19 TGTGCCAGTAGTATAGACCCTCGAGGGAATAATGGCTACACCTTC CASSIDPRGNNGYTF
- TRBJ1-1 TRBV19 TGTGCCAGTAGTATAGGTGTCAGGGGTGTGAACACTGAAGCTTTCTTT CASSIGVRGVNTEAFF
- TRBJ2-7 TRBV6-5 TGTGCCAGCAGTCCCATATCACAATTCTCCTACGAGCAGTACTTC CASSPISQFSYEQYF
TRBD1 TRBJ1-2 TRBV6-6 TGTGCCAGCAGTTACCGGACAGGGGGGAGCTATGGCTACACCTTC CASSYRTGGSYGYTF
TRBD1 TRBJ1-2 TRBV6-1 TGTGCCAGCAGTGAATGGGGGGCAGGGGGCGTAAAAGGCTACACCTTC CASSEWGAGGVKGYTF
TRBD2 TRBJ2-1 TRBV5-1 TGCGCCAGCAGCTATACTAGCGGGAGTCAAGGGAAGCAGTTCTTC CASSYTSGSQGKQFF
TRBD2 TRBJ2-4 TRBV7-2 TGTGCCAGCAGCAGCCCCACGGGGGGGAAGAACATTCAGTACTTC CASSSPTGGKNIQYF
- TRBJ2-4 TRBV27 TGTGCCAGCAGTCAGACAGGACGCCGGTTTCAGTACTTC CASSQTGRRFQYF